This T cell receptor (beta chain) was sequenced during a study of T cell responses to AZD1222 COVID-19 vaccine. Notes on the study in general: CD4 TCRs associated with vaccination spanned spike, dominating at 160-218 and 743-854.

TCRdb's table, derived via immunoSEQ multiplex PCR, lists solely in-frame clones and lacks some. The sample gives about 200,000 clones, approximately 95% of which show up once; more than 0.8% is in the top ten. The V and J ends lost 2 bases and 6 bases respectively, with 8 bases between them. CDR1 is SGHRS, CDR2 YFSETQ, per germline. The CDR3 runs 12 residues. As to this clone: Its cognate antigen is unknown.

The rearrangement uses TRBV5-1 and TRBJ1-2; possible D gene TRBD1, 5 bases. This specimen was peripheral blood, taken 28 days after the second AZD1222 dose. This receptor was taken from an adult who received the AZD1222 COVID-19 vaccine. This CDR3 is CASSFAGNGYTF. CDR3 nucleotide sequence: TGCGCCAGCAGCTTTGCAGGGAATGGCTACACCTTC.